This T cell receptor beta chain was recorded in a study of cytomegalovirus exposure and HLA in healthy donors. V shed 4 bases and J shed 2 bases, with 15 bases lying between them. Germline V lookup: CDR1 SGHDN, CDR2 FVKESK. The CDR3 length is 15 residues. The PCR made use of 60 Vbeta and 13 Jbeta primers. The repertoire was sequenced with immunoSEQ multiplex PCR; TCRdb's copy has only in-frame clones and lacks some. The sample holds some 150,000 clones; around three quarters are singletons and the top ten take roughly 2%. Regarding this clone: Its antigen is as yet unknown.

Findings and caveats of the study: The investigators catalogued some 160 TCR beta chains as cytomegalovirus-associated.

Specimen: PBMCs. This TCR was recovered from a man in his forties or fifties in good health and CMV-seronegative. The V and J genes are TRBV14 and TRBJ2-7, with D tentatively TRBD2 (6 bases). The CDR3, as DNA: TGTGCCAGCAGCCCCCTGGACGGGGAGGCCTACGAGCAGTACTTC. It yields the protein CASSPLDGEAYEQYF.